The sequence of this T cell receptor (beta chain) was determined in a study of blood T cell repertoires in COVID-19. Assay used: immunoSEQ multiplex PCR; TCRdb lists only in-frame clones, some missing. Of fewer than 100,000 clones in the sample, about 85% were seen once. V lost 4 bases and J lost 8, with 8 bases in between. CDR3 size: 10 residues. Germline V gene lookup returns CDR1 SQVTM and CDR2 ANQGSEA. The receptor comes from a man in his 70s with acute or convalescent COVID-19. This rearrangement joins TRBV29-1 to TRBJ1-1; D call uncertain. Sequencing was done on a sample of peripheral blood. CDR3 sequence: CSVGEAEAFF. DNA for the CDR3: TGCAGCGTTGGAGAAGCAGAAGCTTTCTTT.